This T cell receptor beta chain was profiled in a study of beta chain features in type 1 diabetes. Study background: Healthy donors and patients showed comparable age, gender and cell yields. Notes on the study in general: When Type 1 diabetes patients were examined, their TCRB CDR3s proved moderately but significantly shorter in all four CD4+ subsets. The VDJ junctions of type 1 diabetes patients carried fewer insertions and more deletions.

cDNA synthesis used the whole RNA isolate, giving expressed TCRB sequences. The study sequenced naive, central memory and regulatory T cell samples to an average of about 3.57 million reads. The method was immunoSEQ multiplex PCR; TCRdb's version includes in-frame clones alone and lacks a portion of them. The sample yields 640,000 or so clones, over 11% seen once. Trimming removed 7 bases from V and 5 bases from J; junction bases left unmatched: 20. The V gene's germline CDR1 is SEHNR and CDR2 FQNEAQ (reference sequence). This CDR3 spans 18 amino acids. Points on this clone: Antigen: not known.

The sequenced material came from naive CD4+ T cells from blood. The V call is TRBV7-9, the J call TRBJ2-5; 9 nucleotides line up with TRBD2. This clonotype originated in a man between 18 and 29 years old with type 1 diabetes. In DNA, the CDR3 is TGTGCCAGCAACCCAGCCGGCGATAGCGGGAGAACCGGTGAGACCCAGTACTTC. Translation gives CASNPAGDSGRTGETQYF.